The clone carrying this T cell receptor (beta chain) was recorded a few times. Its antigen remains unknown. Generated by immunoSEQ multiplex PCR, the TCRdb table keeps only in-frame clones and is missing some. The sample holds approximately 89,000 clones, 70% to 90% seen once. This sample is part of a study of T cell responses to AZD1222 COVID-19 vaccine. In the study overall: Analysis merged second doses at about 4 or about 12 weeks. Study-wide results and caveats: Donor demographics were predominantly white British with a female majority; clonal diversity may be underestimated. Increased Spike-specific TCR breadth and depth were observed after two AZD1222 doses. In the spike-specific TCR repertoire, nearly half reportedly target unmutated variant regions.

Germline V gives CDR1 SEHNR, CDR2 FQNEAQ (reference sequence). There are 15 residues in the CDR3. With V trimmed by 5 bases and J by 4 bases, 4 bases remained unmatched. The sample consisted of peripheral blood, taken on day 0 of AZD1222 vaccination. The TCR sequence derives from an adult in good health. The chain employs TRBV7-9 and TRBJ2-7; 14 bases fit TRBD2. The CDR3 DNA reads as TGTGCCAGCAGCCGAGGGACTAGCGGGGGTTACGAGCAGTACTTC. This encodes CASSRGTSGGYEQYF.